Following are 2 T cell receptor beta chains from one sample sequenced in a study of blood T cells in healthy people across ages. A sample-barcoded 5' primer and a J-beta primer mix were used in a second PCR of about 7 to 11 cycles. One entry per CDR3 protein results from TCRdb running MiXCR on the 5' RACE reads. Here the sample spans roughly 680,000 distinct CDR3 sequences, around 48% being singletons. Sequencing used blood. These TCRs come from a woman aged 55-69 years in good health.

The J gene is TRBJ1-4, the V gene TRBV11-2; D is perhaps TRBD1 (5 bases). The CDR3 has 17 amino acids. Germline CDR1 SGHAT, CDR2 FQNNGV. V was clipped by 6 bases and J by 8 bases, with 25 bases between them. As DNA, the CDR3 is TGTGCCAGCAGTCTGCGGGACTCCCCGATATTTAGGGAAAAACTGTTTTTT. Its translation: CASSLRDSPIFREKLFF. The entire variable domain, with the rest obtained from reference TRBV11-2 and TRBJ1-4, is as follows: EAGVAQSPRYKIIEKRQSVAFWCNPISGHATLYWYQQILGQGPKLLIQFQNNGVVDDSQLPKDRFSAERLKGVDSTLKIQPAKLEDSAVYLCASSLRDSPIFREKLFFGSGTQLSVL.

The table lists this clonotype with a count of one. The rearrangement links TRBV6-1 to TRBJ1-1; D gene ambiguous. V was cut by 8 bases and J by 7 bases, with 17 bases left in between. The CDR3 consists of 13 residues. Germline CDR1 is MNHNS and CDR2 is SASEGT. The CDR3 is CASGPAPPNEAFF. The CDR3 DNA reads TGTGCCAGCGGACCTGCACCCCCGAATGAAGCTTTCTTT.